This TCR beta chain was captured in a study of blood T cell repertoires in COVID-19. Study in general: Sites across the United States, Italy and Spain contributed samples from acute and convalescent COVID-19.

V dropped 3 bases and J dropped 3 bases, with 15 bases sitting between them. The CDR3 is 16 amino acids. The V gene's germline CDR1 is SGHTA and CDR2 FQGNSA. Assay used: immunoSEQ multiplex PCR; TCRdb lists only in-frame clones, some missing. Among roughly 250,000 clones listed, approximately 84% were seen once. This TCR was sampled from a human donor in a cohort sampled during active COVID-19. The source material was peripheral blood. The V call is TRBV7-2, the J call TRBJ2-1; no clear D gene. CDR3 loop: CASSFPHMAVYNEQFF. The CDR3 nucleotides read TGTGCCAGCAGCTTTCCCCACATGGCCGTCTACAATGAGCAGTTCTTC. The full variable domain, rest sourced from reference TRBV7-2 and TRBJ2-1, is GAGVSQSPSNKVTEKGKDVELRCDPISGHTALYWYRQSLGQGLEFLIYFQGNSAPDKSGLPSDRFSAERTGGSVSTLTIQRTQQEDSAVYLCASSFPHMAVYNEQFFGPGTRLTVL.